This T cell receptor (beta chain) was profiled in a study of blood T cell repertoires in COVID-19. This clone came up once. In the authors' workflow: Estimated nucleated cell counts came from reference gene primer amplification. The protocol was immunoSEQ multiplex PCR, while the TCRdb copy is restricted to in-frame clones and leaves out a portion. V, J and clone size are those of that table, while D and trimming were read from the DNA. The sample has a few hundred thousand clones; 80% to 90% are singletons. The germline gives CDR1 SQVTM, CDR2 ANQGSEA. Trimming cost V 7 bases and J 7 bases, with 13 bases left between them. The CDR3 is 12 amino acids.

The clonotype originates from a woman aged 35 to 49 who had been exposed to COVID-19. Material for sequencing was PBMCs or T cells enriched from blood (not recorded which). V and J are TRBV29-1 and TRBJ2-2; D is undetermined. DNA for the CDR3: TGCAGCGCCGACCAGGTTGGCGGGGAGCTGTTTTTT. Encoded protein: CSADQVGGELFF.